The rows below give T cell receptor beta chains drawn from one sample of a study of blood T cell repertoires in COVID-19. The method was immunoSEQ multiplex PCR; TCRdb's version includes in-frame clones alone and lacks a portion of them. The table has roughly 260,000 clones, 88% seen once. Sequenced sample: peripheral blood. All receptors derive from a man aged 60 to 69 who had recovered from COVID-19. Each CDR3 is given with its conserved first and last residue. D genes are given only for firm matches. Clone size is stated in some rows and not others, as once, few, many or a class when expanded.

CDR3 | DNA | J | D | size | V
CASSPRRDTQYF | TGTGCCAGCAGTCCCCGTCGGGATACGCAGTATTTT | TRBJ2-3 | - | - | TRBV27
CASSTSGNEAFF | TGTGCCAGCAGTACATCAGGAAATGAAGCTTTCTTT | TRBJ1-1 | - | - | TRBV12-3/TRBV12-4
CARIRGGGYGYTF | TGTGCCAGAATCCGTGGGGGCGGCTATGGCTACACCTTC | TRBJ1-2 | - | - | TRBV5-3
CASSDRQDEKLFF | TGTGCCAGCAGCGACCGACAGGATGAAAAACTGTTTTTT | TRBJ1-4 | - | - | TRBV11-1
CASRGSGTGINEQYF | TGTGCCAGCAGGGGGTCCGGGACAGGCATCAACGAGCAGTACTTC | TRBJ2-7 | TRBD1 | many | TRBV28
CASSVNSGGNTGELFF | TGTGCCAGCAGCGTGAACAGCGGGGGGAACACCGGGGAGCTGTTTTTT | TRBJ2-2 | TRBD2 | - | TRBV9
CASSLGPGQGRVSPLHF | TGTGCCAGCAGCTTAGGGCCGGGACAGGGAAGGGTTTCACCCCTCCACTTT | TRBJ1-6 | TRBD1 | - | TRBV7-2
CASSTSGGSWDEQFF | TGTGCCAGTAGTACTAGCGGGGGGTCTTGGGATGAGCAGTTCTTC | TRBJ2-1 | TRBD2 | - | TRBV19
CASSSTGAGELFF | TGTGCCAGCAGCTCTACAGGGGCCGGGGAGCTGTTTTTT | TRBJ2-2 | TRBD1 | - | TRBV7-6
CAWSVVGGYNNEQFF | TGTGCCTGGAGCGTCGTTGGGGGGTACAACAATGAGCAGTTCTTC | TRBJ2-1 | - | - | TRBV30
CASGRGSSYNSPLHF | TGTGCCAGCGGCAGGGGGAGCTCCTATAATTCACCCCTCCACTTT | TRBJ1-6 | TRBD1 | - | TRBV2
CASSLNSGGLSSQYTQYF | TGCGCCAGCAGCTTGAACAGCGGGGGCCTATCCTCACAGTATACGCAGTATTTT | TRBJ2-3 | TRBD2 | - | TRBV5-1
CAWATGGGEYNEQFF | TGTGCCTGGGCGACGGGCGGGGGAGAATACAATGAGCAGTTCTTC | TRBJ2-1 | TRBD2 | - | TRBV30
CASGTRGGYEQYF | TGTGCTAGTGGTACCCGGGGGGGCTACGAGCAGTACTTC | TRBJ2-7 | TRBD2 | - | TRBV12-5
CASSLGGTSGQETQYF | TGCGCCAGCAGCTTGGGCGGGACTAGCGGCCAAGAGACCCAGTACTTC | TRBJ2-5 | TRBD2 | - | TRBV5-1
CASSPPGGRVFGYTF | TGTGCCAGCTCACCGCCAGGGGGGCGCGTATTCGGCTACACCTTC | TRBJ1-2 | TRBD1 | - | TRBV18
CASSLDPLAGAIETQYF | TGCGCCAGCAGCTTGGACCCCCTAGCGGGGGCGATAGAGACCCAGTACTTC | TRBJ2-5 | TRBD2 | - | TRBV5-1
CASSLAKFAGGRTGELFF | TGTGCCAGCAGCTTGGCCAAGTTCGCGGGGGGGCGTACCGGGGAGCTGTTTTTT | TRBJ2-2 | TRBD2 | - | TRBV5-8
CASSLSSWGGYTEAFF | TGTGCCAGCAGCTTGAGTTCGTGGGGGGGTTACACTGAAGCTTTCTTT | TRBJ1-1 | - | - | TRBV5-4
CASNRGTSGEDTQYF | TGTGCCAGCAACCGCGGGACTAGCGGGGAGGATACGCAGTATTTT | TRBJ2-3 | TRBD2 | - | TRBV7-9
CASSVAGLNQPQHF | TGTGCCAGCAGTGTAGCAGGACTTAATCAGCCCCAGCATTTT | TRBJ1-5 | - | once | TRBV6-1
CASSLRLAGNPYEQYF | TGTGCCAGCAGTTTAAGACTAGCGGGGAACCCCTACGAGCAGTACTTC | TRBJ2-7 | TRBD2 | - | TRBV27
CASSFNRDTEAFF | TGTGCCAGCAGCTTTAACAGGGATACTGAAGCTTTCTTT | TRBJ1-1 | - | - | TRBV7-8
CASSFDRHTEAFF | TGTGCCAGCAGCTTTGACAGACACACTGAAGCTTTCTTT | TRBJ1-1 | - | - | TRBV5-4
CASSQSAGGTEAFF | TGCGCCAGCAGTCAATCGGCGGGGGGCACTGAAGCTTTCTTT | TRBJ1-1 | - | - | TRBV23-1
CSVVLQNTGELFF | TGCAGCGTTGTCTTACAGAACACCGGGGAGCTGTTTTTT | TRBJ2-2 | - | - | TRBV29-1
CASSGGTGLDGYTF | TGTGCCAGCAGCGGAGGGACAGGGTTGGATGGCTACACCTTC | TRBJ1-2 | TRBD1 | once | TRBV7-3
CASSSAGVGQPQHF | TGTGCCAGCAGTTCTGCGGGTGTTGGTCAGCCCCAGCATTTT | TRBJ1-5 | - | - | TRBV25-1
CASGLQDEQYF | TGTGCCAGCGGACTACAGGACGAGCAGTACTTC | TRBJ2-7 | - | few | TRBV2
CASPPRGSTDTQYF | TGTGCCAGCCCCCCCCGGGGGAGCACAGATACGCAGTATTTT | TRBJ2-3 | - | - | TRBV21-1
CASSRNQGAGGANVLTF | TGTGCCAGCAGTCGTAATCAGGGGGCTGGTGGGGCCAACGTCCTGACTTTC | TRBJ2-6 | TRBD1 | - | TRBV6-2/TRBV6-3
CASTPGGEGYTF | TGTGCCAGCACGCCGGGGGGCGAGGGCTACACCTTC | TRBJ1-2 | - | - | TRBV7-9
CASSFWGATGSGELFF | TGTGCCAGCAGCTTTTGGGGCGCGACAGGCAGCGGGGAGCTGTTTTTT | TRBJ2-2 | - | few | TRBV7-2
CASSGRGGKHEQYF | TGTGCCAGCAGTGGCCGGGGGGGTAAGCACGAGCAGTACTTC | TRBJ2-7 | TRBD2 | - | TRBV25-1
CASSYRTGLSYNSPLHF | TGTGCCAGCAGCTATCGGACAGGCCTCTCCTATAATTCACCCCTCCACTTT | TRBJ1-6 | TRBD1 | - | TRBV11-2
CASSPAGTGANQPQHF | TGTGCCAGCAGTCCAGCCGGGACAGGAGCCAATCAGCCCCAGCATTTT | TRBJ1-5 | TRBD1 | - | TRBV6-6
CASSLGLAGAPYEQYF | TGTGCCAGCAGCTTAGGACTAGCGGGGGCTCCCTACGAGCAGTACTTC | TRBJ2-7 | TRBD2 | - | TRBV5-4
CASSLVQTQGEAFF | TGTGCCAGCAGCTTAGTACAAACTCAGGGTGAAGCTTTCTTT | TRBJ1-1 | - | - | TRBV7-9
CASSFRTGGAFYNEQFF | TGCGCCAGCAGTTTCCGGACAGGGGGGGCCTTCTACAATGAGCAGTTCTTC | TRBJ2-1 | TRBD1 | - | TRBV5-1
CASRQGSYEQYF | TGTGCCAGCCGACAGGGCTCCTACGAGCAGTACTTC | TRBJ2-7 | TRBD1 | - | TRBV6-5
CASSVEGVTEAFF | TGCGCCAGCAGCGTAGAAGGGGTAACTGAAGCTTTCTTT | TRBJ1-1 | - | - | TRBV5-1
CATGVAGISGANVLTF | TGTGCCACCGGGGTAGCGGGGATCTCTGGGGCCAACGTCCTGACTTTC | TRBJ2-6 | TRBD2 | - | TRBV24-1
CASSRRQNQETQYF | TGTGCCAGCAGCCGCCGTCAGAACCAAGAGACCCAGTACTTC | TRBJ2-5 | - | once | TRBV7-9
CASSWDTNYGYTF | TGTGCCAGCAGCTGGGACACTAACTATGGCTACACCTTC | TRBJ1-2 | - | many | TRBV6-5
CASSLQGYEQYF | TGTGCCAGCAGCTTGCAGGGCTACGAGCAGTACTTC | TRBJ2-7 | - | - | TRBV7-2
CASSEQGASGDTQYF | TGTGCCAGCAGCGAACAGGGGGCATCGGGAGATACGCAGTATTTT | TRBJ2-3 | TRBD1 | - | TRBV7-9
CAISESPSTDTQYF | TGTGCCATCAGTGAGTCCCCGAGCACAGATACGCAGTATTTT | TRBJ2-3 | - | - | TRBV10-3
CASRRTGVAFF | TGTGCCAGCAGGCGTACAGGGGTCGCTTTCTTT | TRBJ1-1 | TRBD1 | few | TRBV6-5
CASSDRVNTEAFF | TGTGCCAGTTCGGACAGGGTGAACACTGAAGCTTTCTTT | TRBJ1-1 | TRBD1 | - | TRBV19
CASNLGGFFTDTQYF | TGTGCCAGCAATTTGGGAGGATTTTTCACAGATACGCAGTATTTT | TRBJ2-3 | - | - | TRBV27
CAISEPIVLAGELDTQYF | TGTGCCATCAGTGAGCCGATCGTACTAGCGGGGGAACTAGATACGCAGTATTTT | TRBJ2-3 | TRBD2 | - | TRBV10-3
CASKNRGRGNYGYTF | TGTGCCAGCAAGAACAGGGGGCGCGGAAACTATGGCTACACCTTC | TRBJ1-2 | TRBD1 | - | TRBV5-6
CASSRPGDRGRYGYTF | TGTGCCAGCAGTCGCCCAGGGGACAGGGGGAGGTATGGCTACACCTTC | TRBJ1-2 | TRBD1 | - | TRBV2
CASSQGPGALYEQYF | TGTGCCAGCAGCCAAGGTCCAGGTGCCCTCTACGAGCAGTACTTC | TRBJ2-7 | - | - | TRBV14
CAISDRENTEAFF | TGTGCCATCAGTGACAGGGAGAACACTGAAGCTTTCTTT | TRBJ1-1 | - | once | TRBV10-3
CASKLLGGVGYTF | TGTGCCAGCAAACTTTTGGGGGGAGTTGGCTACACCTTC | TRBJ1-2 | - | once | TRBV28
CASTLKGQGITGELFF | TGTGCCAGCACCCTTAAGGGACAGGGGATAACCGGGGAGCTGTTTTTT | TRBJ2-2 | TRBD1 | - | TRBV9
CASSGRAGDTGELFF | TGTGCCAGCAGCGGGAGGGCGGGGGATACCGGGGAGCTGTTTTTT | TRBJ2-2 | TRBD2 | - | TRBV9
CASSQRSLIEETQYF | TGTGCCAGCTCACAACGGAGTCTCATAGAAGAGACCCAGTACTTC | TRBJ2-5 | - | once | TRBV18